Sequencing of this TCR beta chain was carried out in a study of CD8 T cells in ankylosing spondylitis. General study findings and limits: As for the disease-linked clones, they showed a CD8+ phenotype and occurred at relatively low frequencies in peripheral blood. Existing reports had already noted some motif variants in reactive arthritis synovial fluid and blood. Made up of about eight highly homologous variants, a TCR beta motif appeared characteristic of ankylosing spondylitis blood. In ankylosing spondylitis patients, matched synovial fluid reportedly showed significant enrichment of disease-linked clones.

The TCR beta libraries were generated through quantitative 5'-RACE incorporating molecular barcodes. TCRdb re-called the 5' RACE reads with MiXCR, one entry per CDR3 protein. This table holds some 840,000 distinct CDR3 sequences, about an eighth found once. The CDR3 contains 14 residues. Per germline, CDR1 DFQATT and CDR2 SNEGSKA (reference sequence). Trimming pared 3 bases from V and 7 bases from J, leaving 18 bases between. Regarding this clonotype: The target antigen is unknown.

This TCR came from a male donor with ankylosing spondylitis. This chain links TRBV20-1 with TRBJ1-2, with a possible D match to TRBD1 (6 bases). Material: blood, either unsorted or a sorted T cell fraction (not recorded which). The CDR3 nucleotides read TGCAGTGCTAGTCGGGCAGGGGCGGAGAGTGGCTACACCTTC. Translated: CSASRAGAESGYTF.